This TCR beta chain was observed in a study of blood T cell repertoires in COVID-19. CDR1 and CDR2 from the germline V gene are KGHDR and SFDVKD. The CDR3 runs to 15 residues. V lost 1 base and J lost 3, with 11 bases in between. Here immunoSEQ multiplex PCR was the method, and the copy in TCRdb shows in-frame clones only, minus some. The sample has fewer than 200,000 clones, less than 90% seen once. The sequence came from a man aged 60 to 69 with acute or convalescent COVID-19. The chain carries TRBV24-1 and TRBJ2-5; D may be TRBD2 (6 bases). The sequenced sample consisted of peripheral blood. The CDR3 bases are TGTGCCACCAGTGATTTCGGGACTGGAAAAGAGACCCAGTACTTC. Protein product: CATSDFGTGKETQYF.